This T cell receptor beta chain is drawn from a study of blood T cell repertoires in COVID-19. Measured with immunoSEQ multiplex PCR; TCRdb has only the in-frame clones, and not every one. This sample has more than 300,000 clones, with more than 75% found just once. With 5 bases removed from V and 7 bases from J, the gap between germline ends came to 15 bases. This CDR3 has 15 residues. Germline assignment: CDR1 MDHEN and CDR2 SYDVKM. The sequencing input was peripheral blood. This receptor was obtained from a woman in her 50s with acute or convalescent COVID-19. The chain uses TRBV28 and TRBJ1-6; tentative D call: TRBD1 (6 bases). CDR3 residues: CASSPQTGNNSPLHF. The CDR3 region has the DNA TGTGCCAGCAGTCCACAAACAGGGAACAATTCACCCCTCCACTTT. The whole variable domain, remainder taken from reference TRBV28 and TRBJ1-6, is DVKVTQSSRYLVKRTGEKVFLECVQDMDHENMFWYRQDPGLGLRLIYFSYDVKMKEKGDIPEGYSVSREKKERFSLILESASTNQTSMYLCASSPQTGNNSPLHFGNGTRLTVT.